This note documents a single TCR beta chain sequence. Antigen unknown. This record comes from a study of post-analysis software for immune sequencing data. At the level of the study: Multiple sclerosis in the patients followed relapsing-remitting, secondary progressive and progressive-relapsing courses. Study findings and constraints: Normalized Chao1 diversity was significantly reduced in patients versus controls. F-measure co-clustering was strong for batch-matched samples. Four or five TRBV segments (TRBV5-6, TRBV5-1 and TRBV20-1 among them) occurred more frequently in patients than in controls.

V shed 4 bases and J 1 base; nucleotides not matched to a gene: 2. Looked up from germline, CDR1 is MNHEY and CDR2 is SVGAGI. The CDR3 runs to 15 residues. Sequencing libraries made from TCR beta cDNA carried unique molecular identifiers. Researchers reported roughly 0.5 million cDNA molecules coming from roughly 1 to 10 million T cells. MiXCR was run by TCRdb on the PCR reads, yielding one entry per CDR3 protein. The table has 350,000 to 450,000 distinct CDR3 sequences, approximately 42% seen once. The V and J genes are TRBV6-5 and TRBJ2-7; 12 bases align to TRBD2. The source material was blood. The sequence was obtained from a girl aged 2 to 9 with multiple sclerosis. CDR3 bases: TGTGCCAGCAGTTCGACTAGCGGGGGTTCCTACGAGCAGTACTTC. Its translation: CASSSTSGGSYEQYF.